The T cell receptor beta chain under discussion was sequenced for a study of blood T cell repertoires in COVID-19. As for the study in general: COVID-19 samples from acute and convalescent phases originated in the United States, Italy and Spain. The cDNA or gDNA used as material had been derived from T cells, B-cell-depleted T cells, or PBMCs.

As originally analysed: Reference gene primer amplification gave estimated nucleated cell counts. Using immunoSEQ multiplex PCR, the repertoire was profiled, and TCRdb retains in-frame clones only, with some absent. D and trimming come from the DNA, and the V and J calls and clone size come from that table. The sample has over 300,000 clones, 65% to 85% seen once. V lost 1 base and J 4 bases, leaving 13 bases between the germline ends. From germline, CDR1 is MNHNS and CDR2 SASEGT. This CDR3 has 15 residues. V is TRBV6-1 and J is TRBJ1-1, with D possibly TRBD1 on 5 matching bases. This sequence was found in a woman aged 45-59 years with acute or convalescent COVID-19. The sample comprised peripheral blood. CDR3 in DNA: TGTGCCAGCAGTGAAGGGACACCGCATAGCACTGAAGCTTTCTTT. Translation gives CASSEGTPHSTEAFF.